Below, 16 T cell receptor beta chains from the same sample are listed, as sequenced in a study of blood T cell repertoires in COVID-19. Data came from immunoSEQ multiplex PCR; TCRdb stores just in-frame clones and leaves some out. Here the sample spans 250,000 to 350,000 clones, approximately 86% being singletons. The sequenced sample consisted of peripheral blood. The receptors originated from a woman aged 50 to 60 who had recovered from COVID-19.

The chain uses TRBV4-2 and TRBJ1-3; D is unresolved. V lost 4 bases to trimming and J lost 2 bases, with 12 bases between them. CDR1 and CDR2 from the germline V gene are LGHNA and YNFKEQ. The length of the CDR3 is 15 residues. CDR3 sequence (DNA): TGTGCCAGCAGCCCCCGCCCCGGGGCTGGAAACACCATATATTTT. Protein sequence: CASSPRPGAGNTIYF.

The gene calls are TRBV5-6 and TRBJ2-7, with 8 bases matching TRBD2. This CDR3 is built from 14 residues. Unmatched junction bases numbered 7, after V lost 5 bases and J lost 3 bases. CDR1 and CDR2 (germline): SGHDT, YYEEEE. The DNA for the CDR3 is TGTGCCAGCAGGTCAGCGGGAGTTGGCTACGAGCAGTACTTC. Its protein product is CASRSAGVGYEQYF. Supplemented by reference TRBV5-6 and TRBJ2-7, the full variable domain reads DAGVTQSPTHLIKTRGQQVTLRCSPKSGHDTVSWYQQALGQGPQFIFQYYEEEERQRGNFPDRFSGHQFPNYSSELNVNALLLGDSALYLCASRSAGVGYEQYFGPGTRLTVT.

On this clone itself: At one end, the junction sequence differs from germline, possibly due to a read error. The gene calls are TRBV7-7 and TRBJ2-3; possibly TRBD2 for D (5 bases). Germline-derived CDR1 and CDR2 are SSHAT and FNYEAQ (reference sequence). This CDR3 contains 19 residues. CDR3 sequence (DNA): TGTGCTAGCAGTAAGATCCCGGTTAGCTCACACCCGGGAACAGATACGCAGTATTTT. Translation gives CASSKIPVSSHPGTDTQYF.

The chain recombines TRBV18 with TRBJ1-1, with TRBD1 matching 8 bases. The V gene's germline CDR1 is KGHSH and CDR2 LQKENI. CDR3 size: 14 residues. With V trimmed by 2 bases and J by 2 bases, 1 base remained unmatched. CDR3 region: CASSPDRGNTEAFF. The CDR3 coding sequence is TGTGCCAGCTCACCAGACAGGGGAAACACTGAAGCTTTCTTT.

The chain has TRBV5-5 and TRBJ2-7; TRBD2 agrees at 15 bases. The CDR3 is 15 amino acids. Trimming removed 4 bases from V and 5 bases from J; junction bases left unmatched: 4. CDR1 is SGHKS, CDR2 YYEKEE, per germline (reference sequence). CDR3 protein: CASSRTSGREHEQYF. The DNA for the CDR3 is TGTGCCAGCAGCCGGACTAGCGGGAGGGAGCACGAGCAGTACTTC.

This clone was counted only a few times. The chain links TRBV18 to TRBJ2-7; 9 bases map to TRBD1. Germline CDR1 KGHSH, CDR2 LQKENI. J gave up 5 bases and V 2 bases, and 13 bases lay outside the gene matches. The CDR3 covers 17 residues. CDR3 bases: TGTGCCAGCTCACCAATCCCGGTGGGGACAGGGCTTCACGAGCAGTACTTC. It translates to CASSPIPVGTGLHEQYF.

The rearrangement links TRBV28 to TRBJ2-7; 8 nucleotides line up with TRBD2. After removal of 2 bases from V and 4 bases from J, the junction contained 4 bases not matched to a gene. This CDR3 contains 14 residues. The germline CDR1 and CDR2 sequences are MDHEN and SYDVKM. The CDR3 DNA reads TGTGCCAGCAGTTTAAGCGGGAGTTTGTACGAGCAGTACTTC. It is translated as CASSLSGSLYEQYF.

This chain connects TRBV7-3 to TRBJ1-2; D unresolved. CDR1 SGHTA and CDR2 FQGTGA come from the germline V gene. With 5 bases removed from V and 4 bases from J, the gap between germline ends came to 11 bases. This CDR3 has 13 amino acids. CDR3 DNA sequence: TGTGCCAGCAGCCTGCAAGAGGGCTATGGCTACACCTTC. This gives the protein CASSLQEGYGYTF. Full variable domain (remainder filled in from reference TRBV7-3 and TRBJ1-2): GAGVSQTPSNKVTEKGKYVELRCDPISGHTALYWYRQSLGQGPEFLIYFQGTGAADDSGLPNDRFFAVRPEGSVSTLKIQRTERGDSAVYLCASSLQEGYGYTFGSGTRLTVV.

The chain recombines TRBV5-1 with TRBJ1-2; the match to TRBD1 covers 9 bases. The CDR3 has 14 amino acids. Germline V gene lookup returns CDR1 SGHRS and CDR2 YFSETQ. J was trimmed by 4 bases and V by 4 bases; bases with no gene match: 5. CDR3 region: CASSPGTGFYGYTF. In nucleotides, the CDR3 is TGCGCCAGCAGCCCGGGGACAGGGTTCTATGGCTACACCTTC.

The chain couples TRBV28 to TRBJ1-2; maybe TRBD1 (5 bases). Germline lookup yields CDR1 MDHEN and CDR2 SYDVKM. This CDR3 is 13 amino acids long. Trimming took off 8 bases at V and 7 bases at J, with 17 bases between the two ends. For the CDR3, the DNA is TGTGCCAGCTCCTCGGGCGGGACCCTTGGCTACACCTTC. Amino acid sequence: CASSSGGTLGYTF.

The chain carries TRBV7-6 and TRBJ1-5; D is perhaps TRBD1 (6 bases). In germline, CDR1 is SGHVS, CDR2 FNYEAQ. V was pared by 4 bases and J by 4 bases, with 8 bases between. This CDR3 spans 13 amino acids. The CDR3 reads CASSSDRNQPQHF. CDR3 DNA: TGTGCCAGCAGCTCCGACAGGAATCAGCCCCAGCATTTT. The whole variable domain, remainder taken from reference TRBV7-6 and TRBJ1-5, is GAGVSQSPRYKVTKRGQDVALRCDPISGHVSLYWYRQALGQGPEFLTYFNYEAQQDKSGLPNDRFSAERPEGSISTLTIQRTEQRDSAMYRCASSSDRNQPQHFGDGTRLSIL.

The chain is built from TRBV28 and TRBJ2-2; no clear D gene. Looked up from germline, CDR1 is MDHEN and CDR2 is SYDVKM. Deletions cut 4 bases from V and 3 bases from J, with 12 bases between. The CDR3 loop spans 15 amino acids. DNA of the CDR3: TGTGCCAGCAGTTCTCCCCCTTTATACACCGGGGAGCTGTTTTTT. It translates to CASSSPPLYTGELFF.

The V and J genes are TRBV7-9 and TRBJ2-5; 7 nucleotides match TRBD2. Germline-derived CDR1 and CDR2 are SEHNR and FQNEAQ (reference sequence). The junction had 7 bases not matched to a gene; V was cut back by 5 bases and J by 4 bases. This CDR3 comprises 14 residues. In nucleotides, the CDR3 is TGTGCCAGCAGCCCCGACGGGAGGCGAGAGACCCAGTACTTC. It translates to CASSPDGRRETQYF.

The V and J genes are TRBV2 and TRBJ1-1; no firm D call. Germline V gives CDR1 SNHLY, CDR2 FYNNEI. The germline V and J ends were trimmed by 8 bases and 3 bases, with 16 bases remaining between them. The CDR3 runs 14 residues. CDR3: CASFYRGTDTEAFF. In nucleotides, the CDR3 is TGTGCCAGCTTCTACCGGGGAACGGACACTGAAGCTTTCTTT.

Ten or more counts support this clone. The genes are TRBV6-5 and TRBJ2-7; 8 bases fit TRBD1. Germline V gene sequence: CDR1 MNHEY, CDR2 SVGAGI. The CDR3 has 14 residues. The V gene end was trimmed by 6 bases and the J gene end by 4 bases; junction bases not matched to a gene: 8. CDR3 sequence reads: CASSLTGAAYEQYF. In nucleotides, the CDR3 is TGTGCCAGCAGCCTGACAGGGGCAGCGTACGAGCAGTACTTC.

The rearrangement links TRBV27 to TRBJ1-4, with D maybe TRBD1 (6 bases). Germline assignment: CDR1 MNHEY and CDR2 SMNVEV (reference sequence). The CDR3 consists of 15 residues. Trimming left V 2 bases short and J 10 bases short, with 17 bases between. The CDR3 region has the DNA TGTGCCAGCAGTTTAGGGCAGGGGATGCGAGGAAAACTGTTTTTT. Its protein product is CASSLGQGMRGKLFF.